A single sample gave rise to the 9 T cell receptor beta chains below, sequenced in a study of human T cells and chemical hapten exposure. The sample's time point: patch test 2, 6 weeks after DPC sensitization. Regarding treatment: therapeutic diphenylcyclopropenone sensitization with weekly scalp DPC. TCRdb re-analysed the RACE reads in MiXCR, keeping a single row per CDR3 protein. The repertoire holds about 400,000 distinct CDR3 sequences, nearly 6.5% seen once, with under 7% in the top ten. The material was whole blood, obtained in connection with sensitization to the hapten diphenylcyclopropenone (DPC). All receptors derive from a young woman with alopecia areata. Some clones in this sample may be carry-over from other donors' samples.

This clonotype was detected many times. The V gene is TRBV2, the J gene TRBJ2-3, with D perhaps matching TRBD2 (6 bases). The length of the CDR3 is 19 residues. The germline V and J ends were trimmed by 2 bases and 0 bases, with 21 bases remaining between them. Germline V gene sequence: CDR1 SNHLY, CDR2 FYNNEI. CDR3 DNA: TGTGCCAGCAGTGAACGGCGGGGCGCGATGGGGGTCAGCACAGATACGCAGTATTTT. As protein: CASSERRGAMGVSTDTQYF.

This clonotype was counted at least ten times. V and J are TRBV27 and TRBJ1-6; maybe TRBD1 (5 bases). Germline loops: CDR1 MNHEY, CDR2 SMNVEV (reference sequence). The CDR3 has 19 residues. V was shortened by 3 bases and J by 3 bases, with 21 bases between the two germline ends. As DNA, the CDR3 is TGTGCCAGCAGTTTCGACAGAAAGGGTTATAGCCTCTATAATTCACCCCTCCACTTT. Its protein is CASSFDRKGYSLYNSPLHF.

This clonotype showed up many times. The rearrangement joins TRBV7-9 to TRBJ1-5; 9 positions match TRBD1. In germline, CDR1 is SEHNR, CDR2 FQNEAQ (reference sequence). This CDR3 spans 14 amino acids. The ends lost 3 bases at V and 9 bases at J; junction bases unmatched: 6. The CDR3 DNA sequence: TGTGCCAGCAGCTTCGGACAGGGGATAGGGCCCCAGCATTTT. Amino acids: CASSFGQGIGPQHF. Together with reference TRBV7-9 and TRBJ1-5, the CDR3 gives the full variable domain: DTGVSQNPRHKITKRGQNVTFRCDPISEHNRLYWYRQTLGQGPEFLTYFQNEAQLEKSRLLSDRFSAERPKGSFSTLEIQRTEQGDSAMYLCASSFGQGIGPQHFGDGTRLSIL.

This clonotype has a handful of counts. The J gene is TRBJ2-3, the V gene TRBV10-3; tentative D call: TRBD2 (6 bases). CDR3 length: 13 residues. Germline V gene data show CDR1 as ENHRY and CDR2 as SYGVKD. V was clipped by 7 bases and J by 1 base, with 9 bases between them. The CDR3 loop reads CAITSDGTDTQYF. The DNA of the CDR3 is TGTGCCATCACTAGCGACGGCACAGATACGCAGTATTTT.

This clonotype was recorded a few times. The CDR3, as DNA: TGTGCCAGCAGCACTGGACTAGCGGGGAAACAAGAGACCCAGTACTTC. Its protein product is CASSTGLAGKQETQYF. This rearrangement joins TRBV5-4 to TRBJ2-5, with 12 bases that match TRBD2. This CDR3 contains 16 residues. Germline V gene sequence: CDR1 SGHNT, CDR2 YYREEE (reference sequence). Trimming cost V 4 bases and J 2 bases; bases outside gene matches: 6.

This clonotype was observed many times. The chain recombines TRBV7-2 with TRBJ1-4, with D hard to call. Germline CDR1 SGHTA, CDR2 FQGNSA. This CDR3 contains 16 residues. V gave up 2 bases and J gave up 8 bases, with 18 bases separating them. CDR3 sequence reads: CASSLNNPGIREKLFF. CDR3 DNA: TGTGCCAGCAGCTTAAACAACCCGGGGATTCGGGAAAAACTGTTTTTT.

This chain connects TRBV6-6 to TRBJ2-1; TRBD1 matches 7 bases. The CDR3 runs to 13 residues. The germline CDR1 and CDR2 sequences are MNHNY and SVGAGI (reference sequence). V lost 8 bases to trimming and J lost 6 bases; unmatched junction nucleotides: 7. The CDR3, as DNA: TGTGCCAGCCGAGGACAGGCCGCCAATGAGCAGTTCTTC. Translated, it gives CASRGQAANEQFF.

The genes are TRBV18 and TRBJ1-5; 8 bases line up with TRBD1. The junction had 14 bases not matched to a gene; V was cut back by 3 bases and J by 10 bases. Germline CDR1 is KGHSH and CDR2 is LQKENI. The CDR3 runs to 16 residues. The CDR3: CASSPEGGQGLSPQHF. DNA of the CDR3: TGTGCCAGCTCACCGGAGGGAGGACAGGGCCTTTCTCCCCAGCATTTT.

This clonotype was recorded many times. This chain connects TRBV7-8 to TRBJ1-5; weak D call: TRBD1 (6 bases). Trimming took 6 bases from V and 2 from J, leaving 11 bases between them. The V gene's germline CDR1 is SGHVS and CDR2 FQNEAQ. CDR3 length: 14 amino acids. In DNA, the CDR3 is TGTGCCAGCAGTCAGGGGTCCCGCAATCAGCCCCAGCATTTT. Translated, it gives CASSQGSRNQPQHF. The full variable domain, its missing parts supplied by reference TRBV7-8 and TRBJ1-5, is GAGVSQSPRYKVAKRGQDVALRCDPISGHVSLFWYQQALGQGPEFLTYFQNEAQLDKSGLPSDRFFAERPEGSVSTLKIQRTQQEDSAVYLCASSQGSRNQPQHFGDGTRLSIL.